A single sample gave rise to the 6 T cell receptor beta chains below, sequenced in a study of blood T cells in healthy people across ages. A second PCR of about 6 to 12 cycles used a sample-barcoded 5' primer and a J-beta primer mix. TCRdb independently ran MiXCR on the 5' RACE reads; one entry per CDR3 protein. Among more than 800,000 distinct CDR3 sequences listed, under 45% were seen once. The sequencing sample was made of blood. The receptors originated from a woman in her sixties or seventies in good health.

The rearrangement links TRBV28 to TRBJ2-1, with D perhaps matching TRBD2 (5 bases). CDR3 length: 15 residues. V dropped 4 bases and J dropped 7 bases, with 17 bases sitting between them. Per the germline V gene, CDR1 is MDHEN and CDR2 is SYDVKM. The CDR3 sequence is CASSSPGISDNEQFF. CDR3 sequence (DNA): TGTGCCAGCAGTTCCCCGGGGATTAGCGATAATGAGCAGTTCTTC.

Ten or more counts support this clonotype. V usage is TRBV27 and J usage is TRBJ2-5; D not certain. The CDR3 has 14 residues. The germline CDR1 and CDR2 sequences are MNHEY and SMNVEV (reference sequence). Trimming took 3 bases from V and 2 from J, leaving 10 bases between them. The chain's CDR3 is CASSLGGLQETQYF. Here the CDR3 DNA reads TGTGCCAGCAGTTTGGGTGGGCTACAAGAGACCCAGTACTTC.

This chain uses TRBV7-9 with TRBJ2-1; D is unclear. Trimming removed 7 bases at V and 8 bases at J, with 9 bases between. The CDR3 consists of 11 residues. Germline V gene lookup returns CDR1 SEHNR and CDR2 FQNEAQ (reference sequence). The CDR3 loop reads CASTSRDEQFF. In nucleotides, the CDR3 is TGTGCCAGCACATCTCGGGATGAGCAGTTCTTC.

There are a few counts of this clonotype. The J gene is TRBJ1-4, the V gene TRBV10-3; tentatively, D is TRBD1 (6 bases). CDR1 is ENHRY and CDR2 is SYGVKD in the germline V gene. This CDR3 region has 15 residues. V was clipped by 0 bases and J by 8 bases, with 13 bases between them. In DNA, the CDR3 is TGTGCCATCAGTGAGTCGGGGCAGGGGAAGGAAAAACTGTTTTTT. Protein: CAISESGQGKEKLFF.

V is TRBV25-1 and J is TRBJ2-1, with no clear D. Germline CDR1 is MGHDK and CDR2 is SYGVNS. V gave up 5 bases and J gave up 0 bases, with 11 bases separating them. The CDR3 consists of 15 residues. For the CDR3, the DNA is TGTGCCAGCAGTAAACCTGTTAGCTCCTACAATGAGCAGTTCTTC. Protein product: CASSKPVSSYNEQFF.

This clonotype came up a few times. The chain carries TRBV7-9 and TRBJ2-4, with D possibly being TRBD1 (5 bases). CDR3 length: 15 amino acids. CDR1 and CDR2 from the germline V gene are SEHNR and FQNEAQ (reference sequence). V gave up 5 bases and J gave up 7 bases, with 18 bases separating them. In nucleotides, the CDR3 is TGTGCCAGCAGCCCCAGGCAGGGAAATCCCAACATTCAGTACTTC. Translated, it gives CASSPRQGNPNIQYF.